These 20 T cell receptor beta chains came from one sample sequenced in a study of neoadjuvant anti-PD-1 for oral cavity cancer. Measured with immunoSEQ multiplex PCR; TCRdb has only the in-frame clones, and not every one. The sample has 8,500 to 10,000 clones; roughly 64% are singletons. Time point denoted: after neoadjuvant nivolumab, at surgical resection. The sequencing here drew on PBMCs, taken after nivolumab (anti-PD-1) treatment. The receptors come from a person between 40 and 79 years old with oral cavity squamous cell carcinoma.

The rearrangement uses TRBV29-1 and TRBJ2-5, with D tentatively TRBD2 (5 bases). V shed 2 bases and J shed 0 bases, with 7 bases lying between them. Germline V gene data show CDR1 as SQVTM and CDR2 as ANQGSEA. CDR3 length: 13 residues. The chain's CDR3 is CSVETGYQETQYF. CDR3 nucleotides: TGCAGCGTTGAAACGGGGTACCAAGAGACCCAGTACTTC.

The chain combines TRBV9 with TRBJ2-2, with no clear D. The V end was cut by 0 bases, the J end by 5 bases, with 17 bases between. The CDR3 loop spans 17 amino acids. Germline CDR1 is SGDLS and CDR2 is YYNGEE. In nucleotides, the CDR3 is TGTGCCAGCAGCGTAGAACGACGGGCCTTGGGGACCGGGGAGCTGTTTTTT. Encoded protein: CASSVERRALGTGELFF. The variable domain in full, with the rest retrieved from reference TRBV9 and TRBJ2-2, is DSGVTQTPKHLITATGQRVTLRCSPRSGDLSVYWYQQSLDQGLQFLIQYYNGEERAKGNILERFSAQQFPDLHSELNLSSLELGDSALYFCASSVERRALGTGELFFGEGSRLTVL.

The chain carries TRBV11-1 and TRBJ2-1, with D uncertain. The V end was cut by 6 bases, the J end by 8 bases, with 8 bases between. The CDR3 is 11 residues long. Germline V gene sequence: CDR1 SGHAT, CDR2 FQDESV (reference sequence). The CDR3 DNA follows: TGTGCCAGCAGTCAGTCAGATGAGCAGTTCTTC. Protein: CASSQSDEQFF. The whole variable domain, remainder taken from reference TRBV11-1 and TRBJ2-1, is EAEVAQSPRYKITEKSQAVAFWCDPISGHATLYWYRQILGQGPELLVQFQDESVVDDSQLPKDRFSAERLKGVDSTLKIQPAELGDSAMYLCASSQSDEQFFGPGTRLTVL.

This clone was detected a few times. The J gene is TRBJ1-2, the V gene TRBV9; unclear D gene. Germline assignment: CDR1 SGDLS and CDR2 YYNGEE. Trimming removed 0 bases at V and 1 base at J, with 10 bases between. The CDR3 covers 15 residues. The DNA for the CDR3 is TGTGCCAGCAGCGTAGGAACGGGTTTTAACTATGGCTACACCTTC. It yields the protein CASSVGTGFNYGYTF.

The chain uses TRBV29-1 and TRBJ2-1, with D tentatively TRBD1 or TRBD2 (5 bases each). The CDR3 runs 12 residues. Germline CDR1 and CDR2: SQVTM and ANQGSEA. V gave up 8 bases and J gave up 5 bases, with 13 bases separating them. CDR3 loop: CSSGPTNNEQFF. The CDR3 DNA is TGCAGCTCGGGACCGACGAACAATGAGCAGTTCTTC.

The rearrangement links TRBV28 to TRBJ2-3; the D is unclear. The CDR3 is made up of 14 amino acids. V dropped 5 bases and J dropped 2 bases, with 11 bases sitting between them. Germline loops: CDR1 MDHEN, CDR2 SYDVKM. In DNA, the CDR3 is TGTGCCAGCAGTCAAACAACCTTCACAGATACGCAGTATTTT. Its protein is CASSQTTFTDTQYF.

The chain combines TRBV7-8 with TRBJ1-5; tentative D call: TRBD1 (6 bases). This CDR3 is 16 amino acids long. Looked up from germline, CDR1 is SGHVS and CDR2 is FQNEAQ. V lost 1 base, J lost 6 bases, and 16 bases lay in between. CDR3 protein: CASSLDFGGTGQPQHF. The CDR3, as DNA: TGTGCCAGCAGCTTAGATTTCGGGGGCACGGGTCAGCCCCAGCATTTT.

This chain uses TRBV4-1 with TRBJ2-3, with 11 nucleotides matching TRBD2. This CDR3 comprises 18 residues. The trim removed 1 base at V and 2 bases at J, leaving 8 bases unmatched. CDR1 and CDR2 (germline): MGHRA, YSYEKL. CDR3 sequence: CASSQGRMGLAVTDTQYF. CDR3 in DNA: TGCGCCAGCAGCCAAGGTAGAATGGGACTAGCGGTCACAGATACGCAGTATTTT.

In DNA, the CDR3 is TGTGCCAGCAGCTCCGTTAGCGGGGGGGCAAAAGATACGCAGTATTTT. This translates into CASSSVSGGAKDTQYF. The chain combines TRBV11-3 with TRBJ2-3; 11 positions agree with TRBD2. In germline, CDR1 is SGHNT, CDR2 YENEEA. V shed 4 bases and J 5 bases; nucleotides not matched to a gene: 8. The CDR3 covers 16 residues. Using reference TRBV11-3 and TRBJ2-3 for the parts outside the CDR3, the full variable domain is EAGVVQSPRYKIIEKKQPVAFWCNPISGHNTLYWYLQNLGQGPELLIRYENEEAVDDSQLPKDRFSAERLKGVDSTLKIQPAELGDSAVYLCASSSVSGGAKDTQYFGPGTRLTVL.

The chain combines TRBV6-1 with TRBJ2-1, with a weak D call TRBD1 (6 bases). The CDR3 runs 15 residues. Trimming shortened V by 6 bases and J by 1 base, and 13 bases separated the two germline ends. From germline, CDR1 is MNHNS and CDR2 SASEGT. The CDR3 spells CASSLGQNSYNEQFF. DNA of the CDR3: TGTGCCAGCAGCCTCGGACAGAATTCCTACAATGAGCAGTTCTTC.

This clone appeared once. This chain joins TRBV7-8 and TRBJ1-1, with 7 bases lining up with TRBD1. Germline V gives CDR1 SGHVS, CDR2 FQNEAQ. The CDR3 has 16 residues. J lost 1 base, V lost 1 base, and 6 bases had no gene match. CDR3 amino acids: CASSLELGQRNTEAFF. DNA for the CDR3: TGTGCCAGCAGCTTAGAACTGGGACAGAGGAACACTGAAGCTTTCTTT.

This clone was observed a handful of times. The chain uses TRBV6-5 and TRBJ1-2; D call uncertain. Trimming pared 0 bases from V and 1 base from J, leaving 3 bases between. CDR1 is MNHEY, CDR2 SVGAGI, per germline. This CDR3 has 13 residues. CDR3 bases: TGTGCCAGCAGTTACTCGGGTAACTATGGCTACACCTTC. It yields the protein CASSYSGNYGYTF.

This clone was recorded a few times. V and J are TRBV5-4 and TRBJ1-1; no clear D. CDR3 length: 13 residues. Germline assignment: CDR1 SGHNT and CDR2 YYREEE (reference sequence). V gave up 1 base and J gave up 8 bases, with 12 bases separating them. The CDR3 spells CASSLMNGLEAFF. Here the CDR3 DNA reads TGTGCCAGCAGCTTGATGAATGGCCTAGAAGCTTTCTTT. Filled out from reference TRBV5-4 and TRBJ1-1, the complete variable domain reads ETGVTQSPTHLIKTRGQQVTLRCSSQSGHNTVSWYQQALGQGPQFIFQYYREEENGRGNFPPRFSGLQFPNYSSELNVNALELDDSALYLCASSLMNGLEAFFGQGTRLTVV.

The chain employs TRBV15 and TRBJ1-1; the D is unclear. Germline V gene data show CDR1 as LNHNV and CDR2 as YYDKDF (reference sequence). V dropped 5 bases and J dropped 1 base, with 20 bases sitting between them. This CDR3 has 17 amino acids. The CDR3 sequence is CATSPRVGGFRNTEAFF. The CDR3 DNA sequence: TGTGCCACCAGCCCCCGCGTGGGAGGGTTCAGGAACACTGAAGCTTTCTTT.

The rearrangement uses TRBV5-1 and TRBJ1-2, with 7 bases lining up with TRBD1. Germline-derived CDR1 and CDR2 are SGHRS and YFSETQ. After removal of 4 bases from V and 6 bases from J, the junction contained 24 bases not matched to a gene. The CDR3 is made up of 19 amino acids. The CDR3 coding sequence is TGCGCCAGCAGCAGTTTTTGGGGGAACAGGGGCCAGGGGAGCCATGGCTACACCTTC. Amino acid sequence: CASSSFWGNRGQGSHGYTF.

The J gene is TRBJ2-7, the V gene TRBV5-1; D possibly corresponds to TRBD1 (6 bases). Trimming cost V 4 bases and J 5 bases, with 10 bases left between them. The CDR3 contains 12 residues. CDR1 and CDR2 (germline): SGHRS, YFSETQ. This chain's CDR3 is CASSKYRDEQYF. DNA for the CDR3: TGCGCCAGCAGCAAATACAGGGACGAGCAGTACTTC. Based on the CDR3 plus reference TRBV5-1 and TRBJ2-7, the full variable domain is KAGVTQTPRYLIKTRGQQVTLSCSPISGHRSVSWYQQTPGQGLQFLFEYFSETQRNKGNFPGRFSGRQFSNSRSEMNVSTLELGDSALYLCASSKYRDEQYFGPGTRLTVT.

The rearrangement uses TRBV5-5 and TRBJ1-1; 8 bases fit TRBD1. V gave up 3 bases and J gave up 1 base; unmatched junction bases: 5. The germline V gene has CDR1 SGHKS and CDR2 YYEKEE (reference sequence). There are 15 residues in the CDR3. Here the CDR3 reads CASSSMTGENTEAFF. The CDR3 DNA follows: TGTGCCAGCAGCTCAATGACAGGGGAGAACACTGAAGCTTTCTTT.

This CDR3 is CASSLDGSYGYTF. In DNA form, the CDR3 reads TGTGCCAGCAGCTTAGATGGCAGCTATGGCTACACCTTC. The chain employs TRBV11-2 and TRBJ1-2; D call uncertain. Germline-derived CDR1 and CDR2 are SGHAT and FQNNGV. V lost 0 bases to trimming and J lost 4 bases, with 6 bases between them. The CDR3 has 13 amino acids.

The V and J genes are TRBV4-2 and TRBJ1-4, with no clear D. This CDR3 contains 16 residues. The germline gives CDR1 LGHNA, CDR2 YNFKEQ. With 0 bases removed from V and 7 bases from J, the gap between germline ends came to 15 bases. CDR3 bases: TGTGCCAGCAGCCAAGATGCCGGTTTGGGAGGTGAAAAACTGTTTTTT. As protein: CASSQDAGLGGEKLFF.

The chain joins TRBV5-1 to TRBJ1-5; the D is unclear. CDR3 size: 15 residues. From germline, CDR1 is SGHRS and CDR2 YFSETQ. V lost 0 bases and J 0 bases, leaving 7 bases between the germline ends. The CDR3 spells CASSLGQNSNQPQHF. The CDR3 bases are TGCGCCAGCAGCTTGGGGCAAAATAGCAATCAGCCCCAGCATTTT.